The rows below give T cell receptor beta chains drawn from one sample of a study of regulatory T cells in long-lasting Graves disease. TCRdb ran MiXCR on the multiplex PCR reads and lists one entry per CDR3 protein. The sample has approximately 490,000 distinct CDR3 sequences, 15% to 20% seen once. This sample also appeared in a second study, on T cells in Graves' hyperthyroidism and ophthalmopathy.

This specimen was peripheral blood mononuclear cells (PBMCs), taken at new diagnosis, from a patient treated with antithyroid drugs. The receptor source for this set is a middle-aged man with Graves disease. Both conserved end residues are part of each CDR3. Only some rows state a clone size, as once, few, many or a class for expanded clones.

clone_size: many
j_call: TRBJ1-1
v_call: TRBV30
cdr3_aa: CAWSVRDSNERTEAFF

clone_size: few
j_call: TRBJ1-2
v_call: TRBV7-9
cdr3_aa: CASSAGQTDYGYTF

clone_size: many
j_call: TRBJ2-3
v_call: TRBV30
cdr3_aa: CAWKLAGSTDTQYF

clone_size: many
j_call: TRBJ1-1
v_call: TRBV10-3
cdr3_aa: CAISEVEGTPDQVFF

clone_size: -
j_call: TRBJ2-1
v_call: TRBV7-9
cdr3_aa: CASSWGDGDEQFF

clone_size: many
j_call: TRBJ1-6
v_call: TRBV5-6
cdr3_aa: CASSLRFSQVGGSPLHF

clone_size: many
j_call: TRBJ2-7
v_call: TRBV5-5
cdr3_aa: CASSFTGDFYYEQYF

clone_size: many
j_call: TRBJ2-3
v_call: TRBV30
cdr3_aa: CAWSVAGLLAQYF

clone_size: many
j_call: TRBJ1-5
v_call: TRBV2
cdr3_aa: CASSEDGLYSNQPQHF

clone_size: many
j_call: TRBJ2-1
v_call: TRBV6-1
cdr3_aa: CASSTGGNEQFF

clone_size: few
j_call: TRBJ1-5
v_call: TRBV19
cdr3_aa: CASSAPPGDSNQPQHF

clone_size: many
j_call: TRBJ2-1
v_call: TRBV5-1
cdr3_aa: CASSLAQTSYNEQFF

clone_size: many
j_call: TRBJ2-7
v_call: TRBV5-1
cdr3_aa: CASSLEGRGMDEQYF

clone_size: -
j_call: TRBJ2-5
v_call: TRBV20-1
cdr3_aa: CSASKDSGTVETQYF

clone_size: -
j_call: TRBJ2-2
v_call: TRBV20-1
cdr3_aa: CSATRPDTTGELFF

clone_size: many
j_call: TRBJ2-1
v_call: TRBV6-5
cdr3_aa: CASSYRGLAGGEQFF